There are a few counts of the clone carrying this TCR beta chain. Its antigen remains unidentified. The data belong to a study of early T cells in non-severe SARS-CoV-2 infection. Whole-study context: Sequencing input comprised bulk RNA from unsorted whole blood; chain pairing was not available.

Study-wide results and caveats: Matches to VDJdb favored anti-spike CD8 responses and missed private and CD4 specificities.

Per germline, CDR1 SGHVS and CDR2 FNYEAQ. V lost 1 base and J lost 2; bases outside the gene matches: 5. The CDR3 spans 16 residues. The library protocol tagged individual cDNA molecules with unique molecular identifiers. A single record per CDR3 protein comes from TCRdb applying MiXCR to the 5' RACE reads. The sample yields tens of thousands of distinct CDR3 sequences, around 6.1% seen once. The rearrangement joins TRBV7-6 to TRBJ2-1; TRBD2 aligns across 7 bases. The source is an adult who was a healthcare worker with PCR-confirmed SARS-CoV-2 infection or an uninfected control (not recorded which). The source material was whole blood. In nucleotides, the CDR3 is TGTGCCAGCAGCTTAGAGGAGGCGGGAGCCTACAATGAGCAGTTCTTC. This translates into CASSLEEAGAYNEQFF.